These 14 T cell receptor beta chains came from one sample sequenced in a study of post-analysis software for immune sequencing data. General observations from the study: Compared with controls, patients had more of roughly 5 TRBV segments, including TRBV5-6, TRBV5-1 and TRBV20-1.

TCR beta libraries were prepared from cDNA with unique molecular identifiers. TCRdb called the PCR reads again in MiXCR, with one record for every CDR3 protein. This table holds fewer than 850,000 distinct CDR3 sequences, about 45% found once. Which antigens these TCRs recognize remains unknown. The specimen sequenced was blood. The receptors originated from a girl between 10 and 17 years old with multiple sclerosis.

This clonotype came up a few times. This chain joins TRBV6-2 or TRBV6-3 and TRBJ2-1; a possible D gene is TRBD2 (5 bases). The V and J ends lost 8 bases and 0 bases respectively, with 11 bases between them. The CDR3 loop spans 14 amino acids. In germline, CDR1 is MNHEY, CDR2 SVGEGT. CDR3 sequence (DNA): TGTGCCAGCCTGGACTCGTCCTCCTACAATGAGCAGTTCTTC. Its translation: CASLDSSSYNEQFF.

V usage is TRBV5-1 and J usage is TRBJ1-1, with D tentatively TRBD1 (6 bases). Germline CDR1 and CDR2: SGHRS and YFSETQ. V shed 2 bases and J shed 1 base, with 12 bases lying between them. CDR3 length equals 15 residues. This chain's CDR3 is CASSLTQGRNTEAFF. The CDR3 DNA reads TGCGCCAGCAGCTTAACGCAGGGGCGGAACACTGAAGCTTTCTTT.

In regard to this clonotype: This may arise from a read error, as a much more abundant clone is one base away. The chain recombines TRBV20-1 with TRBJ1-1, with 8 bases that match TRBD1. CDR1 is DFQATT, CDR2 SNEGSKA, per germline (reference sequence). This CDR3 has 12 amino acids. CDR3 nucleotides: TGCAGTGCTAGGACAGGGGACACTAAAGCTTTCTTT. This sequence encodes CSARTGDTKAFF.

The rearrangement uses TRBV5-1 and TRBJ2-1; TRBD2 agrees at 13 bases. CDR1 is SGHRS and CDR2 is YFSETQ in the germline V gene. The length of the CDR3 is 17 residues. V dropped 4 bases and J dropped 2; count of bases not matched to a gene: 6. The CDR3 protein is CASSGGLAGDPYNEQFF. CDR3 nucleotide sequence: TGCGCCAGCAGCGGAGGACTAGCGGGAGACCCCTACAATGAGCAGTTCTTC.

The chain couples TRBV6-5 to TRBJ1-6; 9 bases line up with TRBD1. The CDR3 length is 16 residues. The V gene end was trimmed by 0 bases and the J gene end by 7 bases; junction bases not matched to a gene: 4. From germline, CDR1 is MNHEY and CDR2 SVGAGI. CDR3: CASSYSMGQGNSPLHF. In nucleotides, the CDR3 is TGTGCCAGCAGTTACTCGATGGGACAGGGCAATTCACCCCTCCACTTT.

The rearrangement uses TRBV15 and TRBJ2-1; D is perhaps TRBD2 (7 bases). Trimming pared 8 bases from V and 4 bases from J, leaving 21 bases between. The CDR3 extends over 16 amino acids. Germline V gene lookup returns CDR1 LNHNV and CDR2 YYDKDF (reference sequence). CDR3 sequence (DNA): TGTGCCACCGGGCAGGCAGGGGAGGGGAGGTACAATGAGCAGTTCTTC. Translated, it gives CATGQAGEGRYNEQFF.

There are a few counts of this clonotype. The rearrangement joins TRBV20-1 to TRBJ2-1; TRBD2 agrees at 11 bases. Trimming at V came to 6 bases and at J to 3 bases, leaving 13 bases not matched to a gene. This CDR3 has 17 residues. From germline, CDR1 is DFQATT and CDR2 SNEGSKA (reference sequence). The CDR3 DNA sequence: TGCAGTGCGCGGACTAGCGGGCTTAAAAGTTACTACAATGAGCAGTTCTTC. Translating it yields CSARTSGLKSYYNEQFF.

This clonotype was observed a few times. The chain links TRBV29-1 to TRBJ2-3; D uncertain. From germline, CDR1 is SQVTM and CDR2 ANQGSEA. The CDR3 spans 15 residues. Trimming took off 4 bases at V and 0 bases at J, with 14 bases between the two ends. This CDR3 reads CSVVGAETSTDTQYF. CDR3 bases: TGCAGCGTTGTTGGTGCGGAGACTAGCACAGATACGCAGTATTTT.

This chain uses TRBV6-5 with TRBJ1-4; 8 bases line up with TRBD1. V shed 2 bases and J 8 bases; nucleotides not matched to a gene: 7. Germline V lookup: CDR1 MNHEY, CDR2 SVGAGI. This CDR3 is 15 amino acids long. The chain's CDR3 is CASSYTGTGDEKLFF. The CDR3 DNA is TGTGCCAGCAGTTACACCGGGACAGGTGACGAAAAACTGTTTTTT.

This clonotype was seen more than once but under ten times. The chain carries TRBV5-5 and TRBJ1-2; the D is unclear. This CDR3 spans 16 amino acids. In germline, CDR1 is SGHKS, CDR2 YYEKEE (reference sequence). The V and J ends lost 0 bases and 5 bases respectively, with 17 bases between them. CDR3 nucleotides: TGTGCCAGCAGCTTGGACCAATCTGTCGCGCCATATGGCTACACCTTC. It is translated as CASSLDQSVAPYGYTF.

Regarding this clonotype: The junction does not match germline at one end; this may be a read error. V is TRBV2 and J is TRBJ2-7; 9 bases fit TRBD2. CDR3 length: 15 amino acids. Germline CDR1 reads SNHLY; CDR2 reads FYNNEI. The CDR3 sequence: CASRGGLAPSYGQYF. CDR3 bases: TGTGCCAGCAGGGGAGGACTAGCGCCTTCCTACGGGCAGTACTTC. Combining the CDR3 with reference TRBV2 and TRBJ2-7 gives the whole variable domain EPEVTQTPSHQVTQMGQEVILRCVPISNHLYFYWYRQILGQKVEFLVSFYNNEISEKSEIFDDQFSVERPDGSNFTLKIRSTKLEDSAMYFCASRGGLAPSYGQYFGPGTRLTVT.

The V gene is TRBV27, the J gene TRBJ2-7; D unclear. The length of the CDR3 is 14 residues. V was clipped by 2 bases and J by 6 bases, with 14 bases between them. Germline-derived CDR1 and CDR2 are MNHEY and SMNVEV (reference sequence). In DNA, the CDR3 is TGTGCCAGCAGTTTAAATGGACCGGGTACCGAGCAGTACTTC. This sequence encodes CASSLNGPGTEQYF.

The rearrangement joins TRBV3-1 to TRBJ2-1; D is unclear. The CDR3 spans 18 residues. Between the trimmed V and J ends, which lost 3 bases and 0 bases, there was a span of 18 bases. The germline gives CDR1 LGHDT, CDR2 YNNKEL (reference sequence). The DNA of the CDR3 is TGTGCCAGCAGCCACCTATCGGCGTTCAGGAGCTCCTACAATGAGCAGTTCTTC. This encodes CASSHLSAFRSSYNEQFF.

The chain links TRBV24-1 to TRBJ2-4; the D gene is possibly TRBD1 (7 bases). With the DNA end fitting TRBJ2-5 better, the J assignment may be wrong. This CDR3 region has 13 residues. CDR1 and CDR2 (germline): KGHDR, SFDVKD. The CDR3 is CATGGGNQETQYF. The CDR3 DNA reads TGTGCCACCGGAGGGGGCAATCAAGAGACCCAGTACTTC.